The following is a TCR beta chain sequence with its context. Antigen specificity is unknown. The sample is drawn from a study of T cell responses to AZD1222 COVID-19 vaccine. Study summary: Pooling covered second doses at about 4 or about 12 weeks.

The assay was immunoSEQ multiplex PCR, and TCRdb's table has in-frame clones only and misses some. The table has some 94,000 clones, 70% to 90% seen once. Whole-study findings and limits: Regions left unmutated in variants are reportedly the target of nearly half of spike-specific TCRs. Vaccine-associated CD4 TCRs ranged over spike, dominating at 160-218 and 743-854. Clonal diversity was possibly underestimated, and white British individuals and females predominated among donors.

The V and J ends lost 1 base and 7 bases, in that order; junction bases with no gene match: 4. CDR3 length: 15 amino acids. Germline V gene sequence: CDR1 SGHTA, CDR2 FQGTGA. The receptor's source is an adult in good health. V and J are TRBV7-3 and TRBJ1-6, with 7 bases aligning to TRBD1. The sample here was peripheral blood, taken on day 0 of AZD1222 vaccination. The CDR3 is CASSLRAGGNSPLHF. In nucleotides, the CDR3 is TGTGCCAGCAGCTTAAGGGCAGGGGGGAATTCACCCCTCCACTTT.